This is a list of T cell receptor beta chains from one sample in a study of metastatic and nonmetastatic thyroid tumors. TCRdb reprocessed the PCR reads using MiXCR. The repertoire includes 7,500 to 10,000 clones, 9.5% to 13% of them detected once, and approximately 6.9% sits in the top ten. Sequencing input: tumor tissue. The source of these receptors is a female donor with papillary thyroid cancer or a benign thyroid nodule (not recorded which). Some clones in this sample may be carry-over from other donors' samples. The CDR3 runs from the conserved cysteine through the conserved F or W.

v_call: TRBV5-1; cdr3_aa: CASSATGGWGHNEQFF
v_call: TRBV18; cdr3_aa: CASSPLSAGNNEQFF
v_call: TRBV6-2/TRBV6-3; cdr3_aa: CASLDRGSYEQYF
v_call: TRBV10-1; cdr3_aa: CASSLNWGNEQFF
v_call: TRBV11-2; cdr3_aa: CASSLEIPYEQYF
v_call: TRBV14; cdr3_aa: CASSQAKGKENEQFF
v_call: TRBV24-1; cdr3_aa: CATSDAGGGWDEQFF
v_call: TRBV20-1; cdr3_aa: CSARTGLGEAFF
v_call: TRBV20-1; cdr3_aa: CSVQSGGPYNEQLF
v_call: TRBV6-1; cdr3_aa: CASSERVPGGYTF
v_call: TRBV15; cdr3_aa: CATSREGDYEAFF
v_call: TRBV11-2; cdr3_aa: CASSSINRGSNQPQHF
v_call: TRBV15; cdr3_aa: CATSRDTGKKLFF
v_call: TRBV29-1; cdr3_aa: CSVPDQTNEQFF
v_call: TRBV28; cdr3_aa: CASSPSGTEAFF
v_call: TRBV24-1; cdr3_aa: CATSDTTGRGTDTRYF
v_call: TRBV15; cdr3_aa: CATSRERGGGHEKLFF